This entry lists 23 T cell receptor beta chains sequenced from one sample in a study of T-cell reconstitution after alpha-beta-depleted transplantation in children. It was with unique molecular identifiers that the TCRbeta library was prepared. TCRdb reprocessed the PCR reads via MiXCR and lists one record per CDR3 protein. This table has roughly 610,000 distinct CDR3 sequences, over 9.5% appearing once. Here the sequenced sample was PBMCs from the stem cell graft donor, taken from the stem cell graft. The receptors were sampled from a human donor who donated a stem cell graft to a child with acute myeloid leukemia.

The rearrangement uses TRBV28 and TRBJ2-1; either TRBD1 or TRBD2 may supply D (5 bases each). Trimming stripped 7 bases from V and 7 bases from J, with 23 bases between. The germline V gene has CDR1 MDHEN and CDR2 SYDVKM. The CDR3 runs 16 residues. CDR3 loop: CASTGTHIQLGNEQFF. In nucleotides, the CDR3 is TGTGCCAGCACCGGGACCCATATCCAGCTGGGGAATGAGCAGTTCTTC.

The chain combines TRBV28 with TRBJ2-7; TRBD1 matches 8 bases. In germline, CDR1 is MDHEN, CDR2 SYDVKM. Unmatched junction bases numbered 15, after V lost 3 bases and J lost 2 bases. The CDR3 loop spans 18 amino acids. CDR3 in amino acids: CASSFPQSGRGLTYEQYF. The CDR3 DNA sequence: TGTGCCAGCAGTTTCCCCCAAAGCGGCAGGGGGCTCACCTACGAGCAGTACTTC.

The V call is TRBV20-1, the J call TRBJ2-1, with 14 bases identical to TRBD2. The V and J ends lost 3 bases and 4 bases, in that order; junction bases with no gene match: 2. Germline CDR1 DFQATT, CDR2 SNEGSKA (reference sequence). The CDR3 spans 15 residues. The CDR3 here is CSASRTSGRYNEQFF. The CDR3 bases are TGCAGTGCTAGTCGGACTAGCGGGAGGTACAATGAGCAGTTCTTC.

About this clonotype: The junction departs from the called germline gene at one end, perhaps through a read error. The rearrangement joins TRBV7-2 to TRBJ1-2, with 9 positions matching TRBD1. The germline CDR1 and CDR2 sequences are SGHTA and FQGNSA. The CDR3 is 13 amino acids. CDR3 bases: TGTGCCAGCAGCTTAGGGCCCGGGACAGGGAGTGACTTC. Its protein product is CASSLGPGTGSDF.

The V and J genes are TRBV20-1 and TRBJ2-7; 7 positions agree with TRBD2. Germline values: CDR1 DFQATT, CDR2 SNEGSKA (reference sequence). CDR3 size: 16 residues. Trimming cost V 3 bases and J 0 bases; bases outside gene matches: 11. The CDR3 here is CSASPLNSGYSYEQYF. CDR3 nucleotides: TGCAGTGCTAGCCCCCTCAATAGCGGGTACTCCTACGAGCAGTACTTC.

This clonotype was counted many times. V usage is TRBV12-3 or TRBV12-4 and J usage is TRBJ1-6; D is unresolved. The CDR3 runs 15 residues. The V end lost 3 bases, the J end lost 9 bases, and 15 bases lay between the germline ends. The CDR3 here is CASSFSSVKSSPLHF. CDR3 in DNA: TGTGCCAGCAGTTTCTCGTCAGTAAAAAGTTCACCCCTCCACTTT.

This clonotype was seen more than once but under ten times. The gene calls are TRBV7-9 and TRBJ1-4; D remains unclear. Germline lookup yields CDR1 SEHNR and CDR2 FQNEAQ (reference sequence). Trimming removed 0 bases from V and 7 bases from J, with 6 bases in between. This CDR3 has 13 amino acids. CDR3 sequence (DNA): TGTGCCAGCAGCTTAGCCGCTGGTGAAAAACTGTTTTTT. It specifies CASSLAAGEKLFF.

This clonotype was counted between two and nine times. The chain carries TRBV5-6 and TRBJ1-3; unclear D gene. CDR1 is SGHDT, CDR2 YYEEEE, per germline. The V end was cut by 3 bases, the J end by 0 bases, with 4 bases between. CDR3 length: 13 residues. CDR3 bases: TGTGCCAGCAGCTCCCCCTCTGGAAACACCATATATTTT. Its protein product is CASSSPSGNTIYF.

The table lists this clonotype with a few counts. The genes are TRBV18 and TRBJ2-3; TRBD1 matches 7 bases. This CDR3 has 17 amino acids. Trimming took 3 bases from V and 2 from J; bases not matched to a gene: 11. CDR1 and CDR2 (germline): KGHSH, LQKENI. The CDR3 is CASSPISTGNLTDTQYF. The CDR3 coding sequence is TGTGCCAGCTCACCCATATCGACAGGGAACCTCACAGATACGCAGTATTTT.

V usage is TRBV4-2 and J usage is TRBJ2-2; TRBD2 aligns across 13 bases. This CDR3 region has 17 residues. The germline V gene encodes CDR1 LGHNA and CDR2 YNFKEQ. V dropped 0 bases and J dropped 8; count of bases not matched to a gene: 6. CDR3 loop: CASSQDGLTSGGGELFF. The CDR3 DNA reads TGTGCCAGCAGCCAAGATGGGCTGACTAGCGGGGGGGGGGAGCTGTTTTTT.

The chain's CDR3 is CASSLRGLSNEQFF. The CDR3 DNA reads as TGTGCCAGCAGCTTGCGGGGACTGAGCAATGAGCAGTTCTTC. The J gene is TRBJ2-1, the V gene TRBV7-8; weak D call: TRBD2 (6 bases). Per germline, CDR1 SGHVS and CDR2 FQNEAQ. V was shortened by 3 bases and J by 6 bases, with 12 bases between the two germline ends. CDR3 length equals 14 residues.

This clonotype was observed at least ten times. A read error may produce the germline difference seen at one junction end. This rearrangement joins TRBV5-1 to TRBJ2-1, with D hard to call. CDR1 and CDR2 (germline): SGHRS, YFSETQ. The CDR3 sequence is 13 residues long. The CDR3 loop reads CASSLGLYNEQFF. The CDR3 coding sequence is TGTGCCAGCAGCTTAGGGCTTTACAATGAGCAGTTCTTC.

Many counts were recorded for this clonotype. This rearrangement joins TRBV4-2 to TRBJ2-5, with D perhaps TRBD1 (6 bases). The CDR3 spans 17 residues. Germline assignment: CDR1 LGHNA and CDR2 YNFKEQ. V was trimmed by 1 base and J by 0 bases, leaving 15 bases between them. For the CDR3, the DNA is TGTGCCAGCAGCCAAGGGGGTCCAGGGGCGTACCAAGAGACCCAGTACTTC. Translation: CASSQGGPGAYQETQYF.

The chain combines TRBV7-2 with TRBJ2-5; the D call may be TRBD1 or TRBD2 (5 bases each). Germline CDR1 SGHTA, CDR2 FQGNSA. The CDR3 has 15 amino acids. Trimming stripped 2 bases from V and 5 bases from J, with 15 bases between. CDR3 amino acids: CASSLHIGTSETQYF. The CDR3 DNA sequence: TGTGCCAGCAGCTTACATATTGGGACCTCGGAGACCCAGTACTTC.

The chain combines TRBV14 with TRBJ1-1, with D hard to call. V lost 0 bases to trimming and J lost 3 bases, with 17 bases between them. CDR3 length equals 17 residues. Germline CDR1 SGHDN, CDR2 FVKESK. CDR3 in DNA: TGTGCCAGCAGCCAAGATAGGCAGAAAGTCGGGCACACTGAAGCTTTCTTT. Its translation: CASSQDRQKVGHTEAFF.

The CDR3 DNA is TGTGCCCAATCGGCCGGGGGGAAAGATACGCAGTATTTT. It codes for CAQSAGGKDTQYF. V is TRBV7-3 and J is TRBJ2-3; TRBD2 aligns across 7 bases. The CDR3 has 13 amino acids. J lost 5 bases, V lost 11 bases, and 10 bases had no gene match. Germline values: CDR1 SGHTA, CDR2 FQGTGA.

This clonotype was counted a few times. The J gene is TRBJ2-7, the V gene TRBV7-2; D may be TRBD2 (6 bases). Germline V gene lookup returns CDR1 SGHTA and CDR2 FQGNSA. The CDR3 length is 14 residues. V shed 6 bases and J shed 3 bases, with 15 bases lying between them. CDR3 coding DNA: TGTGCCAGCAGGACTGAGGTAGCGGTCTACGAGCAGTACTTC. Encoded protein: CASRTEVAVYEQYF.

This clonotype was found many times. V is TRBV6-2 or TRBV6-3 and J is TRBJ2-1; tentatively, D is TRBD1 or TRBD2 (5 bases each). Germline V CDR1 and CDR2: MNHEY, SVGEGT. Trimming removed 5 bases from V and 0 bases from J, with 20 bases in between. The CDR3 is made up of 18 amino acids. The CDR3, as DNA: TGTGCCAGCAGTCTCCTGTTGATGGGACGCAGCTCCTACAATGAGCAGTTCTTC. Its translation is CASSLLLMGRSSYNEQFF.

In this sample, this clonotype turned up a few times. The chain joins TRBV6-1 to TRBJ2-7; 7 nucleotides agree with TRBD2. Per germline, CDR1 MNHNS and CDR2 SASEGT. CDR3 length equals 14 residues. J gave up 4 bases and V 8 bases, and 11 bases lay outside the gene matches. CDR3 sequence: CASAWGRAGYEQYF. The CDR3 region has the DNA TGTGCCAGCGCCTGGGGGAGGGCCGGTTACGAGCAGTACTTC.

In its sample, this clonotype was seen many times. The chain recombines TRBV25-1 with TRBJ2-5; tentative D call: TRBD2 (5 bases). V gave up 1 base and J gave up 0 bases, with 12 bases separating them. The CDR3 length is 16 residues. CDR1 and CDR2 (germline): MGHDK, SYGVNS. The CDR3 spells CASSEFNGRDQETQYF. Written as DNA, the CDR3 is TGTGCCAGCAGTGAATTCAATGGGCGGGACCAAGAGACCCAGTACTTC.

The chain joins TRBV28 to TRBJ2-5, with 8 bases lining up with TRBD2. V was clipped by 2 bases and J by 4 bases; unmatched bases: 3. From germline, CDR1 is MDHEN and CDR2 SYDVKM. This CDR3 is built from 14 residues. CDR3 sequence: CASSLTGGGETQYF. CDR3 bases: TGTGCCAGCAGTTTAACGGGAGGGGGAGAGACCCAGTACTTC.

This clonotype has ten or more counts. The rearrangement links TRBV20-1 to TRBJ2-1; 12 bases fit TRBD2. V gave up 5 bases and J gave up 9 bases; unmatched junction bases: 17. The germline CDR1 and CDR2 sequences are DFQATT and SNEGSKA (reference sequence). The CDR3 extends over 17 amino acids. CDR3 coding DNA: TGCAGTGCTCAAAGGACTAGCGGGACCCCAGGGAGGAGTGAGCAGTTCTTC. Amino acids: CSAQRTSGTPGRSEQFF.

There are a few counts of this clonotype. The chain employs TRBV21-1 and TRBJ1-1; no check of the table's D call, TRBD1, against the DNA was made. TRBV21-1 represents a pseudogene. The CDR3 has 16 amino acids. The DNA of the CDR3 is TGTGCCAGCAGCAAACCCAACAGGGTGGGGAACACTGAAGCTTTCTTT. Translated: CASSKPNRVGNTEAFF.